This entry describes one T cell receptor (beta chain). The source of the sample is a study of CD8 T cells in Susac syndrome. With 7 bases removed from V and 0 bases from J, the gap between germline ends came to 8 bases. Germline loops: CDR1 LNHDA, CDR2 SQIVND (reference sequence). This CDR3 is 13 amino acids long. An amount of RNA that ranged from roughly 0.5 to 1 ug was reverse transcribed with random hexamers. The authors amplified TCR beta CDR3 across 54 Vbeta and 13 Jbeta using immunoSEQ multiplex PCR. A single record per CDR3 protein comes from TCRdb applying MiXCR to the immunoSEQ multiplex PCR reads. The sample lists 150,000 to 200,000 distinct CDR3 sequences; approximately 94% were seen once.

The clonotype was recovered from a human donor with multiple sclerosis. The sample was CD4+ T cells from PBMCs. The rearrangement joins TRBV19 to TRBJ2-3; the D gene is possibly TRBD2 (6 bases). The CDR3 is CASNGGSTDTQYF. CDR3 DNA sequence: TGTGCCAGTAACGGAGGGAGCACAGATACGCAGTATTTT.